The 20 T cell receptor beta chains reported below all come from one sample, sequenced in a study of CDR3 diversity in severe acne. TCRdb re-called the PCR reads with MiXCR, one entry per CDR3 protein. This sample has more than 70,000 distinct CDR3 sequences, with about 49% found just once. Sequencing was done on a sample of blood. The receptor set was obtained from a male donor with severe acne vulgaris.

This clonotype was seen repeatedly, ten times or more. V and J are TRBV5-1 and TRBJ2-3; 11 bases fit TRBD2. Germline trimming cut 4 bases from V and 5 bases from J; bases unmatched to any gene: 12. The CDR3 runs 17 residues. The germline V gene encodes CDR1 SGHRS and CDR2 YFSETQ. CDR3 nucleotide sequence: TGCGCCAGCAGCCTGGAGGATAGCGGGAGGGCCGGAGATACGCAGTATTTT. The encoded protein is CASSLEDSGRAGDTQYF.

CDR3 protein: CSARGRQANTGELFF. The DNA for the CDR3 is TGCAGTGCTAGGGGGAGACAGGCGAACACCGGGGAGCTGTTTTTT. The chain links TRBV20-1 to TRBJ2-2, with D possibly being TRBD1 (6 bases). Germline V CDR1 and CDR2: DFQATT, SNEGSKA (reference sequence). The length of the CDR3 is 15 residues. V lost 3 bases, J lost 0 bases, and 11 bases lay in between.

This clonotype was seen repeatedly, ten times or more. CDR3 loop: CASTRQAEAFF. The CDR3, as DNA: TGTGCCAGCACCAGACAGGCTGAAGCTTTCTTT. This chain joins TRBV25-1 and TRBJ1-1; D might be TRBD1 (6 bases). The germline gives CDR1 MGHDK, CDR2 SYGVNS. The CDR3 runs 11 residues. The V and J ends lost 7 bases and 6 bases respectively, with 9 bases between them. The variable domain in full, completed from reference TRBV25-1 and TRBJ1-1, reads EADIYQTPRYLVIGTGKKITLECSQTMGHDKMYWYQQDPGMELHLIHYSYGVNSTEKGDLSSESTVSRIRTEHFPLTLESARPSHTSQYLCASTRQAEAFFGQGTRLTVV.

The sample holds a few counts of this clonotype. The chain employs TRBV15 and TRBJ2-5; D is ambiguous. Germline CDR1 LNHNV, CDR2 YYDKDF (reference sequence). The CDR3 is 14 amino acids. Trimming removed 2 bases at V and 2 bases at J, with 9 bases between. The CDR3 sequence is CATSRSPAQETQYF. The CDR3 bases are TGTGCCACCAGCAGATCTCCGGCACAAGAGACCCAGTACTTC.

Concerning this clonotype: The conserved final phenylalanine or tryptophan is absent from the CDR3, which likely points to a read error. The chain carries TRBV12-3 or TRBV12-4 and TRBJ1-6, with D possibly matching TRBD1 (5 bases). V lost 4 bases to trimming and J lost 7 bases, with 14 bases between them. The CDR3 extends over 15 amino acids. The CDR3 is CASSYRQWENSPLHL. CDR3 DNA sequence: TGTGCCAGCAGTTATAGACAGTGGGAGAATTCACCCCTCCACCTT.

Remarks on this clonotype: The conserved final phenylalanine or tryptophan is absent from the CDR3, which likely points to a read error. This chain joins TRBV19 and TRBJ2-4; D is possibly TRBD2 (6 bases). The germline V gene has CDR1 LNHDA and CDR2 SQIVND (reference sequence). The CDR3 has 17 amino acids. CDR3 nucleotide sequence: TGTGCCAGTAGTGGTGGACGGGGAACACTAGCCAAAACCATTCAGTACCTC. Translating it yields CASSGGRGTLAKTIQYL.

Of note for this clonotype: At one of its ends the junction is not consistent with the germline gene, which may arise from a read error. The V call is TRBV7-8, the J call TRBJ2-5; TRBD1 or TRBD2 may be the D gene (6 bases each). Germline V CDR1 and CDR2: SGHVS, FQNEAQ. This CDR3 is 14 amino acids long. CDR3 in amino acids: CASSIGGLEETRYF. The CDR3 coding sequence is TGTGCCAGCAGTATAGGGGGGTTAGAAGAGACCCGGTACTTC.

The chain uses TRBV10-3 and TRBJ1-1; TRBD1 is a possible D gene (5 bases). The CDR3 spans 14 residues. CDR1 is ENHRY, CDR2 SYGVKD, per germline. V gave up 7 bases and J gave up 6 bases, with 18 bases separating them. CDR3 sequence: CAITRGGTAAEAFF. The CDR3 nucleotides read TGTGCCATCACCCGTGGGGGTACCGCTGCTGAAGCTTTCTTT.

The V gene is TRBV19, the J gene TRBJ1-1, with D tentatively TRBD1 (5 bases). Germline-derived CDR1 and CDR2 are LNHDA and SQIVND (reference sequence). The CDR3 is 14 amino acids. Trimming took 0 bases from V and 11 from J, leaving 16 bases between them. The chain's CDR3 is CASSIESPRGKAFF. The DNA of the CDR3 is TGTGCCAGTAGTATAGAATCACCTCGGGGCAAGGCTTTCTTT.

This sequence joins TRBV20-1 and TRBJ2-7, with TRBD2 matching 11 bases. The DNA end lines up better with TRBJ2-1; the J call may be wrong. The CDR3 sequence is 13 residues long. CDR1 and CDR2 (germline): DFQATT, SNEGSKA (reference sequence). The chain's CDR3 is CSASGLAGDEQFF. As DNA, the CDR3 is TGCAGTGCCTCAGGACTAGCGGGTGATGAGCAGTTCTTC.

This clonotype was detected many times. The J gene is TRBJ2-1, the V gene TRBV20-1; the D gene is possibly TRBD2 (6 bases). The germline CDR1 and CDR2 sequences are DFQATT and SNEGSKA (reference sequence). The CDR3 has 11 residues. Trimming shortened V by 6 bases and J by 7 bases, and 10 bases separated the two germline ends. The CDR3 nucleotides are TGCAGTGCAGAAGGGAGGAATGAGCAGTTCTTC. Encoded protein: CSAEGRNEQFF.

The chain joins TRBV19 to TRBJ1-5; D is perhaps TRBD1 (5 bases). The V gene lost 3 bases and the J gene lost 5 bases, with 20 bases spanning the gap. CDR3 length: 17 amino acids. Germline V gene lookup returns CDR1 LNHDA and CDR2 SQIVND (reference sequence). CDR3: CASSMARVSTSDQPQHF. Here the CDR3 DNA reads TGTGCCAGTAGTATGGCCAGGGTTAGTACATCGGATCAGCCCCAGCATTTT.

This chain uses TRBV28 with TRBJ2-7, with 8 nucleotides matching TRBD2. Germline CDR1 MDHEN, CDR2 SYDVKM. The V and J ends lost 7 bases and 3 bases, in that order; junction bases with no gene match: 5. The length of the CDR3 is 13 residues. CDR3 bases: TGTGCCAGCAATCCGGGGGGGGACTACGAGCAGTACTTC. It specifies CASNPGGDYEQYF.

J is TRBJ1-1 and V is TRBV19, with no clear D. The CDR3 consists of 12 residues. Germline loops: CDR1 LNHDA, CDR2 SQIVND (reference sequence). Trimming took off 5 bases at V and 4 bases at J, with 8 bases between the two ends. CDR3 amino acids: CASSLPGTEAFF. The CDR3 nucleotides read TGTGCCAGTAGTCTCCCGGGCACTGAAGCTTTCTTT.

The V and J genes are TRBV19 and TRBJ1-2, with unresolved D. The CDR3 is 14 amino acids. CDR1 and CDR2 (germline): LNHDA, SQIVND (reference sequence). With 7 bases removed from V and 1 base from J, the gap between germline ends came to 13 bases. Written as DNA, the CDR3 is TGTGCCAGTACTATCCGGCCCTATAACTATGGCTACACCTTC. Residues: CASTIRPYNYGYTF.

The sample holds many counts of this clonotype. The chain has TRBV15 and TRBJ1-1; D gene uncertain. Germline V gene data show CDR1 as LNHNV and CDR2 as YYDKDF (reference sequence). V was clipped by 5 bases and J by 1 base, with 17 bases between them. This CDR3 has 16 residues. The CDR3 nucleotides are TGTGCCACCAGCGTTCGACACTTAATTACGAACACTGAAGCTTTCTTT. Protein sequence: CATSVRHLITNTEAFF. The full variable domain, with the rest looked up from reference TRBV15 and TRBJ1-1, is DAMVIQNPRYQVTQFGKPVTLSCSQTLNHNVMYWYQQKSSQAPKLLFHYYDKDFNNEADTPDNFQSRRPNTSFCFLDIRSPGLGDTAMYLCATSVRHLITNTEAFFGQGTRLTVV.

This clonotype was observed a few times. The CDR3 DNA reads TGTGCCAGCAGCTTAGCGGGGGTCACCTACGAGCAGTACTTC. It is translated as CASSLAGVTYEQYF. V is TRBV7-9 and J is TRBJ2-7, with D possibly called TRBD1 or TRBD2 (5 bases each). V shed 0 bases and J shed 2 bases, with 8 bases lying between them. CDR3 length equals 14 residues. Germline loops: CDR1 SEHNR, CDR2 FQNEAQ (reference sequence).

The chain has TRBV5-1 and TRBJ2-5, with 9 bases lining up with TRBD2. The V gene's germline CDR1 is SGHRS and CDR2 YFSETQ. The junction had 9 bases not matched to a gene; V was cut back by 4 bases and J by 5 bases. The CDR3 length is 15 residues. The CDR3 spells CASSPPTSGWETQYF. Written as DNA, the CDR3 is TGCGCCAGCAGCCCGCCGACTAGCGGTTGGGAGACCCAGTACTTC.

The rearrangement uses TRBV29-1 and TRBJ1-1; tentative D call: TRBD1 (6 bases). Germline CDR1 and CDR2: SQVTM and ANQGSEA. V was trimmed by 3 bases and J by 0 bases, leaving 8 bases between them. The CDR3 covers 13 residues. DNA of the CDR3: TGCAGCGTTGAGGGGGGCATGAACACTGAAGCTTTCTTT. Its translation: CSVEGGMNTEAFF.

Ten or more counts support this clonotype. The CDR3, as DNA: TGTGCCACCCTACCGGGACAGGACCGCTCTTATAGCTCTGGAAACACCATATATTTT. Translation gives CATLPGQDRSYSSGNTIYF. The chain is built from TRBV24-1 and TRBJ1-3; 8 nucleotides match TRBD1. This CDR3 has 19 residues. CDR1 is KGHDR and CDR2 is SFDVKD in the germline V gene. V gave up 9 bases and J gave up 0 bases; unmatched junction bases: 18.